Following are 16 T cell receptor beta chains from one sample sequenced in a study of beta chain features in type 1 diabetes. As every portion of the isolated RNA was reverse transcribed, the sequencing read expressed TCRB transcripts. Clones were read by immunoSEQ multiplex PCR, and TCRdb kept only the in-frame ones, dropping some. The repertoire has about 220,000 clones, 11% of them found once; the top ten carry over 1%. Source material: central memory CD4+ T cells from blood. The receptors here all came from a man younger than 35 in good health.

This clone has only a few counts. The CDR3 DNA reads as TGTGCCTGGGCCGGGACGGGAGGGCCGAATAATGAGCAGTTCTTC. As protein: CAWAGTGGPNNEQFF. The V call is TRBV30, the J call TRBJ2-1; 8 positions match TRBD2. The CDR3 runs 15 residues. CDR1 is GTSNPN, CDR2 SVGIG, per germline (reference sequence). J lost 7 bases, V lost 5 bases, and 13 bases had no gene match.

This clone was seen more than once but under ten times. The chain carries TRBV7-2 and TRBJ2-7; 7 bases are a match to TRBD1. From germline, CDR1 is SGHTA and CDR2 FQGNSA. Germline trimming cut 1 base from V and 2 bases from J; bases unmatched to any gene: 2. This CDR3 has 14 amino acids. The CDR3: CASSLEGAAYEQYF. In DNA form, the CDR3 reads TGTGCCAGCAGCTTAGAGGGGGCGGCCTACGAGCAGTACTTC. The whole variable domain, filled in from reference TRBV7-2 and TRBJ2-7, reads GAGVSQSPSNKVTEKGKDVELRCDPISGHTALYWYRQSLGQGLEFLIYFQGNSAPDKSGLPSDRFSAERTGGSVSTLTIQRTQQEDSAVYLCASSLEGAAYEQYFGPGTRLTVT.

The CDR3 is CASFRGTGVYEQYF. CDR3 nucleotides: TGTGCCAGCTTCCGTGGGACGGGGGTCTACGAGCAGTACTTC. The rearrangement joins TRBV6-5 to TRBJ2-7, with D possibly matching TRBD2 (6 bases). Germline lookup yields CDR1 MNHEY and CDR2 SVGAGI. This CDR3 contains 14 residues. V lost 8 bases and J 3 bases, leaving 17 bases between the germline ends.

This clone was found a few times. This chain uses TRBV30 with TRBJ1-4; D gene uncertain. The CDR3 contains 13 residues. CDR1 GTSNPN and CDR2 SVGIG come from the germline V gene (reference sequence). The V end lost 0 bases, the J end lost 8 bases, and 10 bases lay between the germline ends. The CDR3 protein is CAWSVAGREKLFF. The CDR3 nucleotides are TGTGCCTGGAGTGTCGCGGGTAGGGAAAAACTGTTTTTT.

The rearrangement links TRBV7-9 to TRBJ2-1; 15 bases are a match to TRBD2. Trimming removed 8 bases from V and 8 bases from J; junction bases left unmatched: 1. In germline, CDR1 is SEHNR, CDR2 FQNEAQ (reference sequence). The CDR3 totals 13 residues. CDR3 DNA sequence: TGTGCCAGCGGGACTAGCGGGAGGTATGAGCAGTTCTTC. Translating it yields CASGTSGRYEQFF.

V is TRBV29-1 and J is TRBJ2-7, with 16 bases that match TRBD2. CDR3 length: 17 residues. With V trimmed by 2 bases and J by 0 bases, 4 bases remained unmatched. Germline lookup yields CDR1 SQVTM and CDR2 ANQGSEA. CDR3 nucleotide sequence: TGCAGCGTTGAACGTGGGACTAGCGGGAGGGGCTCCTACGAGCAGTACTTC. Residues: CSVERGTSGRGSYEQYF.

The chain uses TRBV15 and TRBJ2-7; D remains ambiguous. The CDR3 is 13 residues long. V was cut by 5 bases and J by 3 bases, with 11 bases left in between. Germline CDR1 and CDR2: LNHNV and YYDKDF (reference sequence). Here the CDR3 reads CATSPRAGYEQYF. The DNA of the CDR3 is TGTGCCACCAGCCCTAGGGCAGGCTACGAGCAGTACTTC. The full variable domain, in which reference TRBV15 and TRBJ2-7 provide the parts outside the CDR3, is DAMVIQNPRYQVTQFGKPVTLSCSQTLNHNVMYWYQQKSSQAPKLLFHYYDKDFNNEADTPDNFQSRRPNTSFCFLDIRSPGLGDTAMYLCATSPRAGYEQYFGPGTRLTVT.

Only a few counts were recorded for this clone. This sample includes further DNA sequences coding for the same CDR3. The V call is TRBV29-1, the J call TRBJ1-2, with no clear D. Germline V CDR1 and CDR2: SQVTM, ANQGSEA. V lost 2 bases and J lost 1, with 11 bases in between. The CDR3 is made up of 14 amino acids. As DNA, the CDR3 is TGCAGCGTTGAAAGGAGACAAATTAACTATGGCTACACCTTC. Its protein is CSVERRQINYGYTF.

A few counts support this clone. The chain uses TRBV4-1 and TRBJ2-4; D is uncertain. Trimming pared 9 bases from V and 2 bases from J, leaving 14 bases between. Germline lookup yields CDR1 MGHRA and CDR2 YSYEKL. The CDR3 has 14 amino acids. The CDR3 loop is CASSGGETKNIQYF. The CDR3 region has the DNA TGCGCCAGTTCGGGCGGTGAAACCAAAAACATTCAGTACTTC.

This clone was seen repeatedly, ten times or more. The chain couples TRBV14 to TRBJ1-2; D gene unclear. V was pared by 1 base and J by 4 bases, with 7 bases between. The CDR3 loop spans 13 amino acids. Germline CDR1 is SGHDN and CDR2 is FVKESK. This chain's CDR3 is CASSQGAFYGYTF. The CDR3 DNA reads TGTGCCAGCAGCCAAGGGGCCTTCTATGGCTACACCTTC.

A few counts support this clone. The chain couples TRBV7-9 to TRBJ2-2; 10 bases map to TRBD2. Germline trimming cut 6 bases from V and 3 bases from J; bases unmatched to any gene: 4. Germline V gene data show CDR1 as SEHNR and CDR2 as FQNEAQ (reference sequence). This CDR3 contains 15 residues. The CDR3 loop reads CASSRLAGDTGELFF. The CDR3, as DNA: TGTGCCAGCAGTAGGCTAGCGGGAGACACCGGGGAGCTGTTTTTT.

This clone has a count of ten or more. The genes are TRBV15 and TRBJ2-5; D may be TRBD1 or TRBD2 (5 bases each). Trimming removed 0 bases from V and 2 bases from J, with 10 bases in between. The CDR3 is made up of 15 amino acids. Germline lookup yields CDR1 LNHNV and CDR2 YYDKDF (reference sequence). CDR3 in DNA: TGTGCCACCAGCAGAGATGGGGGACGTCAAGAGACCCAGTACTTC. Amino acid sequence: CATSRDGGRQETQYF.

This clone has just a few counts. The CDR3 reads CASSSQGIGYTF. The CDR3 DNA sequence: TGTGCCAGCAGTTCACAGGGGATTGGCTACACCTTC. The V call is TRBV27, the J call TRBJ1-2; 7 bases are shared with TRBD1. This CDR3 spans 12 amino acids. Germline-derived CDR1 and CDR2 are MNHEY and SMNVEV (reference sequence). The ends lost 4 bases at V and 7 bases at J; junction bases unmatched: 3.

This clone has just a few counts. CDR3 sequence reads: CASSQDRGSVTGELFF. The CDR3 bases are TGCGCCAGCAGCCAAGACCGGGGGAGCGTCACCGGGGAGCTGTTTTTT. The V gene is TRBV4-3, the J gene TRBJ2-2; a possible D gene is TRBD2 (6 bases). Germline assignment: CDR1 LGHNA and CDR2 YSLEER. This CDR3 is 16 amino acids long. V shed 0 bases and J shed 4 bases, with 12 bases lying between them.

The V gene is TRBV29-1, the J gene TRBJ2-7; 8 bases are shared with TRBD1. V shed 1 base and J 3 bases; nucleotides not matched to a gene: 8. The CDR3 runs to 15 residues. The germline CDR1 and CDR2 sequences are SQVTM and ANQGSEA. CDR3 region: CSVEVGGTGLYEQYF. CDR3 sequence (DNA): TGCAGCGTTGAAGTCGGAGGGACAGGCCTCTACGAGCAGTACTTC.

This sequence joins TRBV4-1 and TRBJ2-3; TRBD2 matches 14 bases. The CDR3 spans 16 residues. Looked up from germline, CDR1 is MGHRA and CDR2 is YSYEKL. V was pared by 5 bases and J by 6 bases, with 7 bases of the junction left unmatched. The DNA of the CDR3 is TGCGCCAGCAGCTCCCTGACTAGCGGGAGGGGTGATACGCAGTATTTT. Its protein product is CASSSLTSGRGDTQYF.